Given below is one T cell receptor (beta chain) in context. What it recognizes is unknown. This specimen comes from a study of T cell responses to AZD1222 COVID-19 vaccine. Regarding the study as a whole: Just a handful of AZD1222 recipients tested seropositive at baseline. Spike as a whole was targeted by vaccine-associated CD4 TCRs, dominant at 160-218 and 743-854. Without day 14 samples, only post-peak T cell repertoires were studied. Spike-specific TCR breadth and depth grew following two AZD1222 doses.

This CDR3 has 17 residues. Germline CDR1 and CDR2: SGHAT and FQNNGV. V lost 2 bases, J lost 4 bases, and 15 bases lay in between. Libraries were prepared by immunoSEQ multiplex PCR; TCRdb keeps only in-frame clonotypes and omits some of them. The profile shows about 150,000 clones, roughly nine tenths of them singletons. V usage is TRBV11-2 and J usage is TRBJ2-6; D may correspond to TRBD1 or TRBD2 (6 bases each). Source: peripheral blood, taken after recovery from COVID-19. The TCR sequence derives from an adult who had recovered from COVID-19. CDR3: CASSLQYWGAGANVLTF. CDR3 nucleotides: TGTGCCAGCAGCTTACAATATTGGGGGGCAGGGGCCAACGTCCTGACTTTC.